This T cell receptor beta chain was sequenced during a study of blood T cell repertoires in COVID-19 (dated by TCRdb to between 2020 and 2021). Study-wide context: Collaborator samples came from the United States, Italy and Spain and covered acute and convalescent phases of COVID-19. The prospective study material was composed of cDNA or gDNA derived from T cells, B-cell-depleted T cells, or PBMCs. Subjects who had been exposed to COVID-19, were actively infected with it, or had recovered from it provided the deeply sampled blood TCRbeta repertoires that made up the dataset. A freely available public database, intended as a resource for researchers studying the immune response to SARS-CoV-2, is where the repertoires were released. Samples came from the ongoing ImmuneRACE study (first 160 participants) plus 1,254 subjects from 6 global collaborators. A de-identified subject ID, COVID-19 status, age in years and sex were almost always included in the sample metadata. HLA class I and class II types, where available, came from metadata supplied by the sample provider rather than from assay-based typing. Broader findings and caveats from the paper: The quantity of clinical and demographic metadata differed by source and by participant and was supplied without curation.

Relative to germline, V is 3 bases shorter and J is 2 bases shorter, with 11 bases between their ends. Counted from cysteine to phenylalanine, this CDR3 has 13 amino acids. The CDR3 DNA has 39 bases and is translated from base 1. The germline V gene encodes CDR1 DFQATT and CDR2 SNEGSKA (reference sequence). As regards this clone: Its specific antigen is unknown. Per-base qualities were not stored, and no clone one base away is much larger.

TCRbeta CDR3 regions were amplified from genomic DNA using the immunoSEQ Assay, a bias-controlled multiplex PCR. The source study handled its data this way. Within the assay, amplification of reference gene primers was used to estimate how many nucleated cells each sample contained. To quantify the absolute abundance of each unique TCRbeta CDR3 rearrangement, sequence reads were collapsed and filtered. For each sample, productive Simpson clonality was calculated as the square root of Simpson's diversity index across productive rearrangements. The table comes from immuneACCESS by way of TCRdb, which keeps in-frame sequences with V and J called. Part of the clones is missing from these tables; in studies checked, under half for an unresolved V gene and the rest for unknown reasons. The D gene and trimming were derived from the DNA, and the V and J assignments and clone size from that table. This sample lists about 15,000 clones; around 73% were detected once. Clones ranked in the top ten supply roughly a tenth of the sample.

The collaborating institutions used their own protocols to collect whole blood in K2EDTA tubes. For TCRbeta analysis, collaborator samples were shipped as frozen whole blood, as isolated PBMCs, or as DNA extracted from either sample type. The sequenced material came from peripheral blood. This sequence uses TRBV20-1 and TRBJ2-7; the D gene is possibly TRBD2, with 5 bases matching. The sequence derives from a man aged 70 or older with acute or convalescent COVID-19. The CDR3 has the sequence CSASVPGTYEQYF. The nucleotide sequence reads as follows: TGCAGTGCTAGTGTCCCGGGGACCTACGAGCAGTACTTC.